These T cell receptor beta chains were read from a single sample in a study of blood T cell repertoires in COVID-19. Profiled with immunoSEQ multiplex PCR; TCRdb holds only in-frame clones, not every one. Here the sample spans over 85,000 clones, 84% being singletons. The sample consisted of peripheral blood. Receptors originate from a man aged 35-49 years with active or convalescent COVID-19. Both conserved end residues are part of each CDR3. The D gene is left open where the match is weak. Clone size, where shown, is once, few, many, or a class for clones that have expanded.

size	length	V	J	D	CDR3	DNA
-	13	TRBV5-6	TRBJ2-5	TRBD1	CASSLDRGKTQYF	TGTGCCAGCAGCCTAGACAGGGGGAAGACCCAGTACTTC
-	14	TRBV3-1/TRBV3-2	TRBJ2-5	-	CASSQDPQQETQYF	TGTGCCAGCAGCCAAGATCCACAACAAGAGACCCAGTACTTC
-	18	TRBV6-1	TRBJ2-5	TRBD2	CASSERPSGGYSQETQYF	TGTGCCAGCAGTGAACGGCCTAGCGGAGGGTATAGCCAAGAGACCCAGTACTTC
-	16	TRBV18	TRBJ1-5	TRBD1	CASSPGQGHSNQPQHF	TGTGCCAGCTCTCCGGGACAGGGACATAGCAATCAGCCCCAGCATTTT
-	13	TRBV5-1	TRBJ1-1	-	CASSPTGNTEAFF	TGCGCCAGCAGCCCGACAGGGAACACTGAAGCTTTCTTT
few	14	TRBV6-4	TRBJ1-6	-	CASSVRANNSPLHF	TGTGCCAGCAGTGTCAGGGCGAACAATTCACCCCTCCACTTT
-	14	TRBV5-4	TRBJ1-2	TRBD1	CASSLQGSNYGYTF	TGTGCCAGCAGCCTACAGGGGTCTAACTATGGCTACACCTTC
-	14	TRBV27	TRBJ1-2	TRBD1	CASRRDRVGYGYTF	TGTGCCAGCAGAAGGGACAGGGTGGGCTATGGCTACACCTTC
-	18	TRBV4-3	TRBJ2-7	-	CASSRWTASSRGSYEQYF	TGCGCCAGCAGCCGGTGGACAGCGAGCAGTAGGGGATCCTACGAGCAGTACTTC
once	14	TRBV2	TRBJ1-5	-	CASSEHGTNQPQHF	TGTGCCAGCAGTGAACATGGGACAAATCAGCCCCAGCATTTT
-	15	TRBV7-8	TRBJ2-2	-	CASSLRTSNTGELFF	TGTGCCAGCAGCCTAAGGACATCGAACACCGGGGAGCTGTTTTTT
-	12	TRBV6-5	TRBJ1-1	-	CASRVEKAEAFF	TGTGCCAGCAGGGTGGAGAAGGCTGAAGCTTTCTTT
-	15	TRBV6-5	TRBJ2-3	-	CASGRPSDYTDTQYF	TGTGCCAGCGGTCGTCCTAGCGACTACACAGATACGCAGTATTTT
once	15	TRBV6-1	TRBJ2-7	-	CASSENRQGFGEQYF	TGTGCCAGCAGTGAGAATAGGCAGGGTTTCGGTGAGCAGTACTTC
-	13	TRBV29-1	TRBJ2-3	TRBD2	CSVGGGGTDTQYF	TGCAGCGTCGGCGGGGGGGGAACAGATACGCAGTATTTT
-	15	TRBV6-5	TRBJ1-1	-	CASSYRRVMNTEAFF	TGTGCCAGCAGTTACCGGAGGGTCATGAACACTGAAGCTTTCTTT
many	13	TRBV2	TRBJ2-7	TRBD1	CASRAGTGGLKYF	TGTGCCAGCAGGGCCGGGACAGGGGGGTTGAAGTACTTC
-	15	TRBV15	TRBJ1-5	TRBD1	CATSRDRDRAQPQHF	TGTGCCACCAGCAGAGATAGAGACAGGGCTCAGCCCCAGCATTTT
-	13	TRBV7-3	TRBJ2-1	-	CASSPDRQHEQFF	TGTGCCAGCAGCCCAGATAGACAGCATGAGCAGTTCTTC
-	15	TRBV15	TRBJ2-7	TRBD1	CATSRDQQGLNEQYF	TGTGCCACCAGCAGAGATCAACAGGGGCTAAACGAGCAGTACTTC
-	15	TRBV5-1	TRBJ1-4	-	CASSHSDTYNEKLFF	TGCGCCAGCAGCCACTCGGACACCTATAATGAAAAACTGTTTTTT
-	19	TRBV27	TRBJ1-4	-	CASSLIRQTELGTNEKLFF	TGTGCCAGCAGTTTAATCCGGCAGACGGAGTTGGGAACTAATGAAAAACTGTTTTTT
once	15	TRBV4-1	TRBJ2-5	TRBD2	CASSQGEGGLETQYF	TGCGCCAGCAGCCAAGGGGAGGGAGGATTGGAGACCCAGTACTTC
-	15	TRBV25-1	TRBJ1-2	-	CASSESVGGAHGYTF	TGTGCCAGCAGTGAATCAGTAGGGGGGGCGCATGGCTACACCTTC
-	16	TRBV5-6	TRBJ2-2	TRBD2	CASRPRGGANTGELFF	TGTGCCAGCAGACCCCGCGGGGGGGCGAACACCGGGGAGCTGTTTTTT
-	15	TRBV30	TRBJ1-4	-	CAWYWPGHRDEKLFF	TGTGCCTGGTACTGGCCGGGACACCGAGATGAAAAACTGTTTTTT